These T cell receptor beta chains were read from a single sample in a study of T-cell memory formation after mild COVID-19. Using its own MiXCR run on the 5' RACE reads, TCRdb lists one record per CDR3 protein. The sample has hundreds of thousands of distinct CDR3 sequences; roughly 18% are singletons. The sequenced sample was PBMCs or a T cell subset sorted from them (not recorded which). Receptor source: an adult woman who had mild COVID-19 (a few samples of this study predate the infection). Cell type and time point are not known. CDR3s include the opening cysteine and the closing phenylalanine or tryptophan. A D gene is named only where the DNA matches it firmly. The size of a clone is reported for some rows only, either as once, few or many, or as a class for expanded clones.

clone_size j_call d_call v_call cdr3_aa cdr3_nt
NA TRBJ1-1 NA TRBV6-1 CASRDYTGRNEAFF TGTGCCAGCAGGGACTACACGGGAAGGAATGAAGCTTTCTTT
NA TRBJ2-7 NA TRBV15 CATSRDLGGDDEQYF TGTGCCACCAGCAGAGATCTTGGGGGCGACGACGAGCAGTACTTC
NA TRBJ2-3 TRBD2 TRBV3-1 CASSQEVAGRTDTQYF TGTGCCAGCAGCCAAGAGGTAGCGGGGCGCACAGATACGCAGTATTTT
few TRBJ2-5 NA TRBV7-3 CASSLIGGEARETQYF TGTGCCAGCAGCTTGATTGGGGGAGAGGCCCGGGAGACCCAGTACTTC
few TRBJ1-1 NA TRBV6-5 CASIKGGGNTEAFF TGTGCCAGCATCAAGGGGGGAGGGAACACTGAAGCTTTCTTT
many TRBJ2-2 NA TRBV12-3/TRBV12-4 CASRSFNGELFF TGTGCCAGCAGATCTTTTAACGGGGAGCTGTTTTTT
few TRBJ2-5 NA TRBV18 CASLRPNTRETQYF TGTGCCAGCCTCCGGCCTAACACCAGGGAGACCCAGTACTTC
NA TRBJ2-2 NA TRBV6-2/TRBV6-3 CAIQGEETGELFF TGTGCCATTCAGGGGGAGGAAACCGGGGAGCTGTTTTTT
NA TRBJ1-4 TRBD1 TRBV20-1 CSAEGQENEKLFF TGCAGTGCCGAGGGACAGGAGAATGAAAAACTGTTTTTT
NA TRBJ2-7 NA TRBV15 CATSGGASADEQYF TGTGCCACCAGCGGGGGGGCTAGCGCCGACGAGCAGTACTTC
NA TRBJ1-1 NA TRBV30 CAWSVQGAEAFF TGTGCCTGGAGTGTACAAGGGGCTGAAGCTTTCTTT
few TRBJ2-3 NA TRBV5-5 CASSLGGTGTQYF TGTGCCAGCAGCTTGGGCGGCACCGGTACGCAGTATTTT
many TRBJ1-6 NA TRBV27 CASSFGTENSPLHF TGTGCCAGCAGTTTCGGGACCGAGAATTCACCCCTCCACTTT
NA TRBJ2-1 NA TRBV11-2 CASSQAWGAHEQFF TGTGCCAGCAGTCAAGCGTGGGGGGCCCATGAGCAGTTCTTC
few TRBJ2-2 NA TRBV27 CASSLGPIANTGELFF TGTGCCAGCAGTTTAGGACCGATAGCGAACACCGGGGAGCTGTTTTTT
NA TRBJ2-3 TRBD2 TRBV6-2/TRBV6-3 CASRAGTMLLDTQYF TGTGCCAGCAGGGCCGGGACTATGCTCTTGGATACGCAGTATTTT
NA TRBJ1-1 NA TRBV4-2 CASSHKPGHGTEAFF TGTGCCAGCAGCCACAAACCGGGACACGGGACTGAAGCTTTCTTT
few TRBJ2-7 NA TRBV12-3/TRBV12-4 CASSLRRMGSEQYF TGTGCCAGCAGTTTGCGGAGGATGGGCTCCGAGCAGTACTTC
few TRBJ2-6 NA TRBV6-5 CASSYTTGYRANVLTF TGTGCCAGCAGTTACACCACAGGGTACAGAGCCAACGTCCTGACTTTC
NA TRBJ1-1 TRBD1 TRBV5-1 CASSHDRVETEAFF TGCGCCAGCAGCCACGACAGGGTGGAAACTGAAGCTTTCTTT
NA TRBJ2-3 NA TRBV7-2 CASSAMASTDTQYF TGTGCCAGCAGCGCCATGGCGAGCACAGATACGCAGTATTTT
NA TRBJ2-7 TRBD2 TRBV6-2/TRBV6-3 CASSYTLAGAAYEQYF TGTGCCAGCAGTTACACACTAGCGGGAGCCGCCTACGAGCAGTACTTC
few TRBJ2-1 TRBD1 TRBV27 CASSSPPGTGIHNEQFF TGTGCCAGCAGTTCACCACCCGGGACAGGTATTCACAATGAGCAGTTCTTC
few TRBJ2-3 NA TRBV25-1 CASNSAGDTQYF TGTGCCAGCAATTCTGCTGGGGATACGCAGTATTTT
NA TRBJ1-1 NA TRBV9 CASSVGFASFNTEAFF TGTGCCAGCAGCGTAGGATTCGCAAGCTTCAACACTGAAGCTTTCTTT
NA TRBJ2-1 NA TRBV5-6 CASSTWGPIPSYNEQFF TGTGCCAGCAGCACCTGGGGGCCGATCCCCTCCTACAATGAGCAGTTCTTC
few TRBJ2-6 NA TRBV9 CASLAGQDRSGANVLTF TGTGCCAGCCTAGCGGGACAGGACCGCTCTGGGGCCAACGTCCTGACTTTC
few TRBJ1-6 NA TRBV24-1 CATSDSQAVRGALHF TGTGCCACCAGTGATTCACAGGCTGTGAGAGGGGCCCTCCACTTT
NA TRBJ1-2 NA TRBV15 CATSRLRDGYTF TGTGCCACCAGCCGCTTGAGGGATGGCTACACCTTC
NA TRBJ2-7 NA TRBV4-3 CASSQEFMGGGQYF TGCGCCAGCAGCCAAGAATTTATGGGGGGCGGGCAGTACTTC
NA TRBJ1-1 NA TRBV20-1 CSARMPLNTEAFF TGCAGTGCTAGAATGCCCTTGAACACTGAAGCTTTCTTT
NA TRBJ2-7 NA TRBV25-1 CASQEGGEQYF TGTGCCAGTCAAGAGGGGGGCGAGCAGTACTTC
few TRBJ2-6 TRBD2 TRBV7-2 CASSPRGGGSGANVLTF TGTGCCAGCAGCCCCCGCGGGGGTGGCTCTGGGGCCAACGTCCTGACTTTC
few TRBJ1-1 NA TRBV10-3 CAIQEMGTEAFF TGTGCCATCCAGGAAATGGGAACTGAAGCTTTCTTT
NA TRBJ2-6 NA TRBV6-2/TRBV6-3 CASSRRNSGANVLTF TGTGCCAGCAGTAGGAGAAACTCTGGGGCCAACGTCCTGACTTTC
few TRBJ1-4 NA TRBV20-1 CSARRAPTNEKLFF TGCAGTGCTCGCAGAGCTCCAACTAATGAAAAACTGTTTTTT
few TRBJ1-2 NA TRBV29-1 CSMGDGYGYTF TGCAGTATGGGGGATGGCTATGGCTACACCTTC
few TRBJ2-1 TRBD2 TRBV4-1 CASSPAAGAYNEQFF TGCGCCAGCAGCCCGGCAGCGGGGGCTTACAATGAGCAGTTCTTC
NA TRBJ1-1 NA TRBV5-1 CASSSGETEAFF TGCGCCAGCAGCTCAGGGGAGACTGAAGCTTTCTTT
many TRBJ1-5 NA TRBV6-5 CASRPKTGIQPQHF TGTGCCAGCAGACCTAAAACAGGGATTCAGCCCCAGCATTTT
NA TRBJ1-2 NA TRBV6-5 CASSYYYRDGNGYTF TGTGCCAGCAGTTACTATTACAGGGATGGGAATGGCTACACCTTC
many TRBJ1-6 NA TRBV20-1 CSARGGSSYNSPLHF TGCAGTGCTAGGGGGGGGAGCTCCTATAATTCACCCCTCCACTTT
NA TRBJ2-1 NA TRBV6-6 CASSYSGQYQFF TGTGCCAGCAGTTACTCCGGACAGTATCAGTTCTTC
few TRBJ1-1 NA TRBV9 CASSASRLSNTEAFF TGTGCCAGCAGCGCCAGCAGACTTTCGAACACTGAAGCTTTCTTT
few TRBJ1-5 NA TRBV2 CASSLQGGENQPQHF TGTGCCAGCAGTCTGCAGGGAGGGGAGAATCAGCCCCAGCATTTT
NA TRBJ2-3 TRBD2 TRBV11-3 CASSRGLAGGPSDTQYF TGTGCCAGCAGCAGAGGACTAGCGGGAGGGCCCTCAGATACGCAGTATTTT